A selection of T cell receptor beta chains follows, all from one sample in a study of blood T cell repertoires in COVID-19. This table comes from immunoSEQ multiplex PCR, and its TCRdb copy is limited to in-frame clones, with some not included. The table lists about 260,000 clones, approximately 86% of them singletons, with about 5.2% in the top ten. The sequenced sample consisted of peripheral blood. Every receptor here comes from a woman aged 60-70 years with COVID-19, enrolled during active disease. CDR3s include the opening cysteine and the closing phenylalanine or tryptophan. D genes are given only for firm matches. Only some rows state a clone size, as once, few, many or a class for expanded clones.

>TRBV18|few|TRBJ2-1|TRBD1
TGTGCCAGCTCTCTCTCGGAGAGGGACAGTTACAATGAGCAGTTCTTC
CASSLSERDSYNEQFF
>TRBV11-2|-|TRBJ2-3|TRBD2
TGTGCCAGCAGCTTAGGGGTTAGCGGGAGCTTGGATACGCAGTATTTT
CASSLGVSGSLDTQYF
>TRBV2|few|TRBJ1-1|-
TGTGCCAGCAGTGTGGAGGGTCGGGGCACTGAAGCTTTCTTT
CASSVEGRGTEAFF
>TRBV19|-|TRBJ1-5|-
TGTGCCAGTAGTCCCTCTGGACAGTACAATCAGCCCCAGCATTTT
CASSPSGQYNQPQHF
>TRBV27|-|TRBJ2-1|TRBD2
TGTGCCAGCAGTAGCGGGAGAAGCTCCTACAATGAGCAGTTCTTC
CASSSGRSSYNEQFF
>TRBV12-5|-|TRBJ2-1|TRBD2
TGTGCTAGTGGTTTCACTAGCGGGGAAAGCTCCTACAATGAGCAGTTCTTC
CASGFTSGESSYNEQFF
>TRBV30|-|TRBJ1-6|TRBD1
TGTGCCTGGAGTGTACCTGTTTTCGGGACAGGGCATTCACCCCTCCACTTT
CAWSVPVFGTGHSPLHF
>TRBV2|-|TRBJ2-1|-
TGTGCCAGCAGACCCCGTGGCCAGCGGTTATCCAATGAGCAGTTCTTC
CASRPRGQRLSNEQFF
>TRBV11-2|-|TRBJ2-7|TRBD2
TGTGCCAGCAGAAGTGAGTTGGGGGAGGGAATCTACGAGCAGTACTTC
CASRSELGEGIYEQYF
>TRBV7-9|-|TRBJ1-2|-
TGTGCCAGCAGCCACCTCCGGGATTGGGGAAAGAGGACCTATGGCTACACCTTC
CASSHLRDWGKRTYGYTF
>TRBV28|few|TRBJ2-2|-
TGTGCCAGCAGTCCCCCGGGGACGAACACCGGGGAGCTGTTTTTT
CASSPPGTNTGELFF
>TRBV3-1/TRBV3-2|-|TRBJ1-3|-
TGTGCCAGCAGCCAAGTGAGGCTCAGCTCTGGAAACACCATATATTTT
CASSQVRLSSGNTIYF
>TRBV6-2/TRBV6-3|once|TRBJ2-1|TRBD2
TGTGCCAGCAGTCCCAAACCCGGGACTAGCGGGATGCACAATGAGCAGTTCTTC
CASSPKPGTSGMHNEQFF
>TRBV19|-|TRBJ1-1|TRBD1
TGTGCCAGTAGAAGACAGGGGAACACTGAAGCTTTCTTT
CASRRQGNTEAFF
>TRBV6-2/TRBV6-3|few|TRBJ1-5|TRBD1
TGTGCCAGCAGTACCTCGGACAGGGTGGATCAGCCCCAGCATTTT
CASSTSDRVDQPQHF
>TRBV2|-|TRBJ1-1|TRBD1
TGTGCCAGCAGCAGACAGGGCCTTGAAGCTTTCTTT
CASSRQGLEAFF
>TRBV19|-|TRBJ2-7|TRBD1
TGTGCCAGTAACACAGGGGGCAGTACCTACGAGCAGTACTTC
CASNTGGSTYEQYF
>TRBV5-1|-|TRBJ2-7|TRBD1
TGCGCCAGCAGCACCCCGGACAGGGGCAGTTACGAGCAGTACTTC
CASSTPDRGSYEQYF
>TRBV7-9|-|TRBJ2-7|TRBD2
TGTGCCAGCAGCCCTACCGGACTAGCGGGGGGGCGGGAGCAGTACTTC
CASSPTGLAGGREQYF
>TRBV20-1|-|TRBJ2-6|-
TGCAGTGCTAGTTTGGGGAGGGGGTCTGGGGCCAACGTCCTGACTTTC
CSASLGRGSGANVLTF
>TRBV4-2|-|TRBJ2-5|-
TGTGCCAGCAGCCTTGCCGCTAGTAGGGAGACCCAGTACTTC
CASSLAASRETQYF
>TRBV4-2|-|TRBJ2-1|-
TGTGCCAGCAGCCAAGAGGTGGCCCCACCCCCCCCTGAGCAGTTCTTC
CASSQEVAPPPPEQFF
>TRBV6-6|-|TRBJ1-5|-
TGTGCCAGCAGTGGATCCTACTCCGGGAGCAGATATCAGCCCCAGCATTTT
CASSGSYSGSRYQPQHF
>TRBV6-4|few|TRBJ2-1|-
TGTGCCAGCAGTGACCGCCCGGGAGTTGGGAATGAGCAGTTCTTC
CASSDRPGVGNEQFF
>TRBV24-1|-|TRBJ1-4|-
TGTGCCACCAGTGCGGGGGGAACTAATGAAAAACTGTTTTTT
CATSAGGTNEKLFF
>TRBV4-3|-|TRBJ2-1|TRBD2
TGCGCCAGCAGCAAAGCTAGCGGGAGGGCTAGTGAGCAGTTCTTC
CASSKASGRASEQFF
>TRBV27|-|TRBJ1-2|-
TGTGCCAGCAGTAACAGGGATAACTATGGCTACACCTTC
CASSNRDNYGYTF
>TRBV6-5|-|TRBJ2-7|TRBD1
TGTGCCAGCCTCGGGACAGGGGGATCCTACGAGCAGTACTTC
CASLGTGGSYEQYF
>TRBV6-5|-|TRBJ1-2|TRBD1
TGTGCCAGCATCAAAACGACAGGGTATGGCTACACCTTC
CASIKTTGYGYTF
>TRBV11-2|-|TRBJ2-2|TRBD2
TGTGCCAGCAGCTATTTAGCGGGGAGGGAGAACACCGGGGAGCTGTTTTTT
CASSYLAGRENTGELFF
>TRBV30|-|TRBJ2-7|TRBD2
TGTGCCTGGAGTGTAAGCGGGGCCTTACGGCGGGGGGGGCAGTACTTC
CAWSVSGALRRGGQYF
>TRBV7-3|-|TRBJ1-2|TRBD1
TGTGCCAGCAGCTTACGGACAGGGATCGGCTACACCTTC
CASSLRTGIGYTF
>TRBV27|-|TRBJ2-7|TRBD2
TGTGCCAGCAGTTTATCGCCGGTGGGGGGGTCCTACGAGCAGTACTTC
CASSLSPVGGSYEQYF
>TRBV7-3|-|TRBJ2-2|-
TGTGCCAGCAGCTCCTCCGGGTCCGGGGAGCTGTTTTTT
CASSSSGSGELFF
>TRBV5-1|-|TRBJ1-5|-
TGCGCCAGCAGCGCGCAGGGTGCTCAGCCCCAGCATTTT
CASSAQGAQPQHF
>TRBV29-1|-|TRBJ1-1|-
TGCAGCGTTGAAAAGAACGGACAGGAAGCTTTCTTT
CSVEKNGQEAFF
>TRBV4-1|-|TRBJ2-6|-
TGCGCCAGCAGCCAAGAGGCCCAGGCGAACTCTGGGGCCAACGTCCTGACTTTC
CASSQEAQANSGANVLTF
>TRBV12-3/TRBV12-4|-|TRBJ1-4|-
TGTGCCAGCAGGCCGACAGAAAATGAAAAACTGTTTTTT
CASRPTENEKLFF
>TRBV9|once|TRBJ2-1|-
TGTGCCAGCAGCGTAGGAGCGGGTCGCTACAATGAGCAGTTCTTC
CASSVGAGRYNEQFF
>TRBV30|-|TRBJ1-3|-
TGTGCCTGGAGTTCGTCGGCAGGGCATGGAAACACCATATATTTT
CAWSSSAGHGNTIYF
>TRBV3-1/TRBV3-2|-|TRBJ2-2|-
TGTGCCAGCAGCCAAGACAACCCCGGGGGGGAGCTGTTTTTT
CASSQDNPGGELFF
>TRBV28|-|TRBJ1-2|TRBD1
TGTGCCAGCAGTTTAAGGCCCCGACAGGGGGGCTACACCTTC
CASSLRPRQGGYTF
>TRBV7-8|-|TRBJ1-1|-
TGTGCCAGCAGCTTAAGGTGGCAGGGTGGGACTGAAGCTTTCTTT
CASSLRWQGGTEAFF
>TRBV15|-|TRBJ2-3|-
TGTGCCACCAGCAGAGAAGTGGACTCCTCAGATACGCAGTATTTT
CATSREVDSSDTQYF
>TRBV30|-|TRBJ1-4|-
TGTGCCTGGAGCCGGAACAGCGGTTTACTGTTTTTT
CAWSRNSGLLFF
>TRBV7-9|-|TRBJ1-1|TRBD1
TGTGCCAGCAGCCCAGGACAGGGGTGGAACACTGAAGCTTTCTTT
CASSPGQGWNTEAFF
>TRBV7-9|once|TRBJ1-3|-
TGTGCCAGCAGCTTAGGTGCGGCGCAGTCTGGAAACACCATATATTTT
CASSLGAAQSGNTIYF
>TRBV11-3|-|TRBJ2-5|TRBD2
TGTGCCAGCAGCCCCGCCCGCGGGGGGACCCAGTACTTC
CASSPARGGTQYF
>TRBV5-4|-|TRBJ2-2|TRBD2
TGTGCCAGCAGCTTGGGGCTAGCGGGAGCGCGCGGGGAGCTGTTTTTT
CASSLGLAGARGELFF
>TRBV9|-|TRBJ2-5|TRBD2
TGTGCCAGCAGCGTGGCCGGGACTAGCTGGGAGACCCAGTACTTC
CASSVAGTSWETQYF
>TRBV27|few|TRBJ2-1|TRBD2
TGTGCCAGCGCTCGACTAGCGGGCCCCAACATTTACAATGAGCAGTTCTTC
CASARLAGPNIYNEQFF
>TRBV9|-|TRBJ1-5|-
TGTGCCAGCAGCGTAGGGCAGGCGTTTAATCAGCCCCAGCATTTT
CASSVGQAFNQPQHF
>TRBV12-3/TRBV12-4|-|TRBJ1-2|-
TGTGCCAGCAGCCTTAACGGCGGTGGCTACACCTTC
CASSLNGGGYTF